The 24 T cell receptor beta chains below come from one sample, sequenced in a study of blood T cell repertoires in COVID-19 (dated by TCRdb to the early 2020s). Preparation of the library involved the immunoSEQ multiplex PCR assay. The source is immuneACCESS, and TCRdb retained only in-frame sequences with V and J called. Part of the clones is not carried over; for the studies checked, unresolved V genes explain less than half of this, and the remainder is unexplained. The sample table lists 48,000 or so clones, about 83% of them with a count of one. The ten top clones hold 5.5% to 7.5% of the sample. The sequenced sample consisted of peripheral blood. These receptors all come from a woman aged 60 to 75 with acute or convalescent COVID-19.

This clone was found once. The V and J genes are TRBV25-1 and TRBJ2-1, with 14 positions matching TRBD2. This CDR3 is 16 amino acids long. The junction had 3 bases not matched to a gene; V was cut back by 1 base and J by 7 bases. The germline CDR1 and CDR2 sequences are MGHDK and SYGVNS. The CDR3: CASSEFRLAGGNEQFF. Written as DNA, the CDR3 is TGTGCCAGCAGTGAATTTCGACTAGCGGGAGGGAATGAGCAGTTCTTC.

This clone has a handful of counts. The chain joins TRBV5-1 to TRBJ1-2; possible D gene TRBD1, 5 bases. Trimming cost V 1 base and J 8 bases, with 12 bases left between them. CDR1 and CDR2 (germline): SGHRS, YFSETQ. CDR3 length equals 13 residues. Here the CDR3 reads CASSLRRGWGYTF. The CDR3 nucleotides are TGCGCCAGCAGCTTGAGGAGGGGCTGGGGCTACACCTTC. Combining the CDR3 with reference TRBV5-1 and TRBJ1-2 gives the whole variable domain KAGVTQTPRYLIKTRGQQVTLSCSPISGHRSVSWYQQTPGQGLQFLFEYFSETQRNKGNFPGRFSGRQFSNSRSEMNVSTLELGDSALYLCASSLRRGWGYTFGSGTRLTVV.

V and J are TRBV10-3 and TRBJ1-1; 8 bases fit TRBD1. CDR3 length equals 14 residues. Germline loops: CDR1 ENHRY, CDR2 SYGVKD. V gave up 7 bases and J gave up 8 bases; unmatched junction bases: 12. CDR3 DNA: TGTGCCATCAAAGAGGGGACAGGAGTTTGGGAAGCTTTCTTT. Translating it yields CAIKEGTGVWEAFF.

The rearrangement links TRBV5-1 to TRBJ2-3; 8 nucleotides line up with TRBD2. Germline V gives CDR1 SGHRS, CDR2 YFSETQ. There are 15 residues in the CDR3. Trimming removed 1 base from V and 2 bases from J; junction bases left unmatched: 3. CDR3 bases: TGCGCCAGCAGCTTGTTAGCGGGGCTCACAGATACGCAGTATTTT. This gives the protein CASSLLAGLTDTQYF. Full variable domain (remainder filled in from reference TRBV5-1 and TRBJ2-3): KAGVTQTPRYLIKTRGQQVTLSCSPISGHRSVSWYQQTPGQGLQFLFEYFSETQRNKGNFPGRFSGRQFSNSRSEMNVSTLELGDSALYLCASSLLAGLTDTQYFGPGTRLTVL.

The count of this clone is one. The gene calls are TRBV20-1 and TRBJ1-3; D call uncertain. Germline V CDR1 and CDR2: DFQATT, SNEGSKA (reference sequence). V shed 3 bases and J shed 3 bases, with 3 bases lying between them. The CDR3 runs 11 residues. This chain's CDR3 is CSASLGNTIYF. The CDR3 DNA reads TGCAGTGCTAGTCTTGGAAACACCATATATTTT.

J is TRBJ1-3 and V is TRBV18, with 10 bases aligning to TRBD1. This CDR3 is 15 amino acids long. Germline lookup yields CDR1 KGHSH and CDR2 LQKENI. Unmatched junction bases numbered 1, after V lost 3 bases and J lost 2 bases. The CDR3 loop reads CASSPGTGAGNTIYF. CDR3 in DNA: TGTGCCAGCTCACCCGGGACAGGGGCTGGAAACACCATATATTTT.

The chain uses TRBV2 and TRBJ1-6; the match to TRBD1 covers 8 bases. Germline V lookup: CDR1 SNHLY, CDR2 FYNNEI. The CDR3 covers 14 residues. The trim removed 6 bases at V and 5 bases at J, leaving 3 bases unmatched. The CDR3 DNA reads TGTGCCAGCAGGCAGGGGGCAAATAATTCACCCCTCCACTTT. This translates into CASRQGANNSPLHF.

This clone occurred once. As DNA, the CDR3 is TGTGCCAGCAGTTACCGAGGTTCGGGGCCCCAGCATTTT. It codes for CASSYRGSGPQHF. The chain carries TRBV6-2 or TRBV6-3 and TRBJ1-5; D is unresolved. Looked up from germline, CDR1 is MNHEY and CDR2 is SVGEGT. Deletions cut 2 bases from V and 9 bases from J, with 11 bases between. This CDR3 has 13 amino acids.

CDR3 sequence reads: CASSLGTAGVETQYF. CDR3 nucleotide sequence: TGTGCCAGCAGCTTAGGTACAGCGGGAGTAGAGACCCAGTACTTC. The chain links TRBV7-2 to TRBJ2-5, with 8 positions matching TRBD2. Per germline, CDR1 SGHTA and CDR2 FQGNSA. J was trimmed by 4 bases and V by 1 base; bases with no gene match: 5. CDR3 length: 15 amino acids.

This sequence joins TRBV19 and TRBJ1-5; no clear D. The CDR3 contains 15 residues. From germline, CDR1 is LNHDA and CDR2 SQIVND (reference sequence). Trimming shortened V by 7 bases and J by 3 bases, and 16 bases separated the two germline ends. The CDR3 sequence: CASTQSGGFNQPQHF. Here the CDR3 DNA reads TGTGCCAGTACCCAAAGTGGAGGGTTCAATCAGCCCCAGCATTTT.

The chain has TRBV6-5 and TRBJ2-4, with TRBD1 matching 7 bases. The trim removed 11 bases at V and 6 bases at J, leaving 7 bases unmatched. The CDR3 has 12 residues. The V gene's germline CDR1 is MNHEY and CDR2 SVGAGI. CDR3: CACRDSRNIQYF. CDR3 nucleotides: TGTGCCTGCCGGGACAGTAGAAACATTCAGTACTTC.

V is TRBV7-9 and J is TRBJ2-1; 8 bases line up with TRBD2. Per the germline V gene, CDR1 is SEHNR and CDR2 is FQNEAQ (reference sequence). The CDR3 loop spans 15 amino acids. Trimming removed 7 bases from V and 3 bases from J; junction bases left unmatched: 8. The chain's CDR3 is CASIESGSIYNEQFF. In nucleotides, the CDR3 is TGTGCCAGCATAGAAAGCGGGAGCATCTACAATGAGCAGTTCTTC.

The V call is TRBV5-6, the J call TRBJ2-3; D is uncertain. This CDR3 has 13 residues. V was clipped by 4 bases and J by 0 bases, with 6 bases between them. Per the germline V gene, CDR1 is SGHDT and CDR2 is YYEEEE. The CDR3 DNA reads as TGTGCCAGCAGCCCCACAAGCACAGATACGCAGTATTTT. It specifies CASSPTSTDTQYF.

The chain recombines TRBV5-5 with TRBJ2-5; 8 positions agree with TRBD2. The CDR3 extends over 16 amino acids. With 1 base clipped from V and 1 base from J, the junction kept 6 bases outside the gene matches. The germline V gene encodes CDR1 SGHKS and CDR2 YYEKEE (reference sequence). CDR3 DNA: TGTGCCAGCAGCTTGCAAACTAGCGGACCCCAAGAGACCCAGTACTTC. Its translation: CASSLQTSGPQETQYF.

The chain employs TRBV6-5 and TRBJ2-2; 13 bases line up with TRBD2. Germline trimming cut 6 bases from V and 6 bases from J; bases unmatched to any gene: 4. The CDR3 has 15 amino acids. In germline, CDR1 is MNHEY, CDR2 SVGAGI. The CDR3 region has the DNA TGTGCCAGCAGAAGGACTAGCGGGAGCCCCGGGGAGCTGTTTTTT. It encodes CASRRTSGSPGELFF.

The chain has TRBV30 and TRBJ1-4; TRBD1 is a possible D gene (5 bases). This CDR3 has 15 amino acids. Germline V CDR1 and CDR2: GTSNPN, SVGIG (reference sequence). V was cut by 0 bases and J by 8 bases, with 16 bases left in between. The CDR3 loop is CAWSVGGGVDEKLFF. In nucleotides, the CDR3 is TGTGCCTGGAGTGTTGGGGGAGGGGTCGACGAAAAACTGTTTTTT.

The rearrangement joins TRBV30 to TRBJ2-7, with 9 bases that match TRBD1. Germline V gene data show CDR1 as GTSNPN and CDR2 as SVGIG (reference sequence). The CDR3 spans 14 residues. The V and J ends lost 5 bases and 0 bases, in that order; junction bases with no gene match: 5. The chain's CDR3 is CAWDRGSSSYEQYF. CDR3 coding DNA: TGTGCCTGGGACAGGGGGTCTAGCTCCTACGAGCAGTACTTC. Variable domain in full (rest from reference TRBV30 and TRBJ2-7): SQTIHQWPATLVQPVGSPLSLECTVEGTSNPNLYWYRQAAGRGLQLLFYSVGIGQISSEVPQNLSASRPQDRQFILSSKKLLLSDSGFYLCAWDRGSSSYEQYFGPGTRLTVT.

The chain couples TRBV18 to TRBJ2-1; 13 nucleotides agree with TRBD2. This CDR3 comprises 16 residues. J lost 8 bases, V lost 1 base, and 5 bases had no gene match. CDR1 and CDR2 (germline): KGHSH, LQKENI. The CDR3: CASSPRTSGGADEQFF. For the CDR3, the DNA is TGTGCCAGCTCACCACGAACTAGCGGGGGGGCTGATGAGCAGTTCTTC.

The rearrangement links TRBV7-3 to TRBJ2-3; D is possibly TRBD2 (6 bases). The CDR3 has 15 amino acids. Germline CDR1 reads SGHTA; CDR2 reads FQGTGA. V was shortened by 4 bases and J by 1 base, with 12 bases between the two germline ends. For the CDR3, the DNA is TGTGCCAGCAGCTATCGGGCTAGCGGCACAGATACGCAGTATTTT. Translation: CASSYRASGTDTQYF. The full variable domain, in which reference TRBV7-3 and TRBJ2-3 provide the parts outside the CDR3, is GAGVSQTPSNKVTEKGKYVELRCDPISGHTALYWYRQSLGQGPEFLIYFQGTGAADDSGLPNDRFFAVRPEGSVSTLKIQRTERGDSAVYLCASSYRASGTDTQYFGPGTRLTVL.

V is TRBV28 and J is TRBJ2-5; weak D call: TRBD2 (7 bases). Germline V gene sequence: CDR1 MDHEN, CDR2 SYDVKM. This CDR3 comprises 14 residues. V was trimmed by 3 bases and J by 4 bases, leaving 12 bases between them. The CDR3 DNA reads as TGTGCCAGCAGTTTCCGGGGGGCAGGAGAGACCCAGTACTTC. Translating gives CASSFRGAGETQYF.

This chain joins TRBV9 and TRBJ2-5; TRBD2 matches at 7 bases. CDR1 SGDLS and CDR2 YYNGEE come from the germline V gene. Germline trimming cut 4 bases from V and 4 bases from J; bases unmatched to any gene: 4. CDR3 length: 13 residues. Here the CDR3 DNA reads TGTGCCAGCAGCCGGGGGGTGGGAGAGACCCAGTACTTC. This encodes CASSRGVGETQYF.

The CDR3 here is CSAGLEGAKYF. In DNA, the CDR3 is TGCAGTGCCGGATTAGAGGGGGCGAAGTACTTC. The genes are TRBV20-1 and TRBJ2-7; 7 positions match TRBD1. Germline-derived CDR1 and CDR2 are DFQATT and SNEGSKA (reference sequence). V lost 6 bases and J lost 11; bases outside the gene matches: 10. The CDR3 is 11 amino acids.

The V call is TRBV10-3, the J call TRBJ1-2; 11 nucleotides match TRBD1. V lost 3 bases, J lost 7 bases, and 4 bases stayed unmatched. CDR3 length equals 14 residues. Looked up from germline, CDR1 is ENHRY and CDR2 is SYGVKD. The CDR3 DNA reads as TGTGCCATCAGTGACGGACAGGGGGCGCGTGGCTACACCTTC. This sequence encodes CAISDGQGARGYTF.

This chain connects TRBV30 to TRBJ2-5; 7 positions match TRBD2. With V trimmed by 3 bases and J by 2 bases, 3 bases remained unmatched. The germline V gene encodes CDR1 GTSNPN and CDR2 SVGIG (reference sequence). This CDR3 is built from 13 residues. The CDR3 sequence: CAWSGDYQETQYF. The CDR3 bases are TGTGCCTGGAGCGGGGACTATCAAGAGACCCAGTACTTC.